The clone carrying this T cell receptor beta chain occurred a few times. A single record per CDR3 protein comes from TCRdb applying MiXCR to the RT-PCR reads. The sample records hundreds of thousands of distinct CDR3 sequences, about 14% being singletons. Germline V lookup: CDR1 SGHRS, CDR2 YFSETQ. V was pared by 3 bases and J by 5 bases, with 6 bases of the junction left unmatched. This CDR3 is 16 amino acids long. This TCR was recovered from a female donor in good health, serving as a healthy control. J is TRBJ2-3 and V is TRBV5-1, with TRBD2 identical over 13 bases. The specimen was memory CD4+ T cells from blood. This CDR3 is CASSYGLAGVRDTQYF. The DNA for the CDR3 is TGCGCCAGCAGCTATGGACTAGCGGGAGTCAGAGATACGCAGTATTTT.